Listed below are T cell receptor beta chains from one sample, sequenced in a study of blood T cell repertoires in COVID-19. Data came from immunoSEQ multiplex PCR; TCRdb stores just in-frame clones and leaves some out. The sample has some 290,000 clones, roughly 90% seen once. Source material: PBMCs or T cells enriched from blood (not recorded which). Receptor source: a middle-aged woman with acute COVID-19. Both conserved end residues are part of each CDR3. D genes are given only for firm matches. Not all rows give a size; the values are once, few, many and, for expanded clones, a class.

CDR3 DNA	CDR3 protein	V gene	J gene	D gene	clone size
TGTGCCAGCAGCTCCCATAGCGGGAGTGCGGACGAGCAGTACTTC	CASSSHSGSADEQYF	TRBV11-3	TRBJ2-7	TRBD2	.
TGTGCCTGGAGTCCGACAGGGTGGGGCTATGGCTACACCTTC	CAWSPTGWGYGYTF	TRBV30	TRBJ1-2	TRBD1	.
TGTGCCAGCAGTGGGACTGCGGGCATCGAGCAGTTCTTC	CASSGTAGIEQFF	TRBV2	TRBJ2-1	.	.
TGTGCCAGCAGCCCAGGACAGTCACTCCACTTT	CASSPGQSLHF	TRBV7-8	TRBJ1-6	.	.
TGCAGCGTTGACAGGGTAGGAAGCACTGAAGCTTTCTTT	CSVDRVGSTEAFF	TRBV29-1	TRBJ1-1	.	.
TGTGCCAGCAGTGAAGACCATCGGTCGGCCGGGGAGCTGTTTTTT	CASSEDHRSAGELFF	TRBV6-1	TRBJ2-2	.	.
TGTGCCAGCAGCTTGTGGGTTGGGGCAGGGAATTCACCCCTCCACTTT	CASSLWVGAGNSPLHF	TRBV5-8	TRBJ1-6	.	.
TGCGCCAGCAGCTTGGCCCCTAGTGAAGAGACCCAGTACTTC	CASSLAPSEETQYF	TRBV5-1	TRBJ2-5	.	.
TGTGCCAGCAGTCGCGAAGGAGGGGCGAGAGCGTACGAGCAGTACTTC	CASSREGGARAYEQYF	TRBV7-9	TRBJ2-7	.	.
TGTGCCAGCAGCGTTGGGACTAGCGGCTACAATGAGCAGTTCTTC	CASSVGTSGYNEQFF	TRBV9	TRBJ2-1	TRBD2	once
TGTGCCAGCAGTGAAGCGCAGGGTGGCAATGAAAAACTGTTTTTT	CASSEAQGGNEKLFF	TRBV6-1	TRBJ1-4	.	.
TGTGCCAGCTCACTGGCGGGGGGGCCGGATGAGCAGTTCTTC	CASSLAGGPDEQFF	TRBV18	TRBJ2-1	TRBD2	.
TGCGCCAGCAGCTTGTCCAGGGCCCCAGATACGCAGTATTTT	CASSLSRAPDTQYF	TRBV5-1	TRBJ2-3	.	once
TGTGCCAGCAGCTCAAGGGGCTCCACCATCTATGGCTACACCTTC	CASSSRGSTIYGYTF	TRBV5-6	TRBJ1-2	.	.
TGTGCCAGCAGCCACCCCCTTTTCAGATCGAAGCAGTTCTTC	CASSHPLFRSKQFF	TRBV4-2	TRBJ2-1	.	.
TGTGCCAGCAGCCCCGGACTAGCGCAAGATACGCAGTATTTT	CASSPGLAQDTQYF	TRBV9	TRBJ2-3	TRBD2	.
TGTGCCAGCAGCGTAGGGACAGGGGTAACCGGGGAGCTGTTTTTT	CASSVGTGVTGELFF	TRBV5-4	TRBJ2-2	TRBD1	.
TGTGCCAGCAGCCAAGAGGGTAGGGGGCGAGCTTTCTTT	CASSQEGRGRAFF	TRBV3-1/TRBV3-2	TRBJ1-1	TRBD1	.
TGTGCCAGCAGTTTGGGCTACAACGAGCAGTACTTC	CASSLGYNEQYF	TRBV12-3/TRBV12-4	TRBJ2-7	.	.
TGTGCCACCAGCAGAGACAGGGAGGCCTACTATGGCTACACCTTC	CATSRDREAYYGYTF	TRBV15	TRBJ1-2	.	.
TGTGCCAGTACCCACCGGACAGGGGGCAACTATGGCTACACCTTC	CASTHRTGGNYGYTF	TRBV19	TRBJ1-2	TRBD1	.
TGTGCCAGCAGCCGACAACAGGGGACCGGGGAGCTGTTTTTT	CASSRQQGTGELFF	TRBV16	TRBJ2-2	TRBD1	.
TGCGCCAGCAGCCAAGGAGAGGTGAACACTGAAGCTTTCTTT	CASSQGEVNTEAFF	TRBV4-3	TRBJ1-1	.	once
TGTGCCAGCAGCAGTAGTCTAGCGGGGTTTAAAGAGACCCAGTACTTC	CASSSSLAGFKETQYF	TRBV3-1/TRBV3-2	TRBJ2-5	TRBD2	.
TGTGCCAGCCGTGACAGCGCTGGAAACACCATATATTTT	CASRDSAGNTIYF	TRBV7-8	TRBJ1-3	.	once
TGTGCCAGCAGGGCAGCAGGGCTTCAGCCCCAGCATTTT	CASRAAGLQPQHF	TRBV12-3/TRBV12-4	TRBJ1-5	.	.
TGCGCCAGCAGCTTGAGTGGACTAGCGGGAGAGACCCAGTACTTC	CASSLSGLAGETQYF	TRBV5-1	TRBJ2-5	TRBD2	once
TGTGCCAGCAGCACCAGACAGGGCCCTAATGAAAAACTGTTTTTT	CASSTRQGPNEKLFF	TRBV28	TRBJ1-4	TRBD1	.
TGTGCCAGGGGGGGGCGAGTGGATGGCTACACCTTC	CARGGRVDGYTF	TRBV2	TRBJ1-2	.	.
TGTGCCACCACCGGCGCGGGGACAGATACGCAGTATTTT	CATTGAGTDTQYF	TRBV6-5	TRBJ2-3	.	once
TGTGCCAGCAGTGCACACAGCTCCTACAATGAGCAGTTCTTC	CASSAHSSYNEQFF	TRBV6-4	TRBJ2-1	.	.
TGTGCCAGCAGTTTAAAGGGAGGGACTGAAGCTTTCTTT	CASSLKGGTEAFF	TRBV28	TRBJ1-1	.	.
TGTGCCAGCAGCTTGTGGGGAGGCGGTCAGCCCCAGCATTTT	CASSLWGGGQPQHF	TRBV5-6	TRBJ1-5	.	.
TGTGCCAGCAGCGTAGGAGCGAGCTCCTACGAGCAGTACTTC	CASSVGASSYEQYF	TRBV9	TRBJ2-7	.	.
TGTGCCACCAGCAGAGATCACCAGGGTGCCACAGATACGCAGTATTTT	CATSRDHQGATDTQYF	TRBV15	TRBJ2-3	.	.
TGTGCCAGCAGCCCCTTGGGGGGGGCCAGATCACCCCTCCACTTT	CASSPLGGARSPLHF	TRBV3-1/TRBV3-2	TRBJ1-6	.	once
TGTGCCAGTAAGGACAGAAAAGAGACCCAGTACTTC	CASKDRKETQYF	TRBV19	TRBJ2-5	.	.
TGTGCCAGCTCACATGACAGTTCTTCCACAGATACGCAGTATTTT	CASSHDSSSTDTQYF	TRBV18	TRBJ2-3	.	.
TGTGCCTGGGTCCGGGACAGGGTTTATGGCTACACCTTC	CAWVRDRVYGYTF	TRBV30	TRBJ1-2	TRBD1	.
TGTGCCAGTAGCCCCCCCCAGGGCAGGGGCGAGCCACGAGCTTTCTTT	CASSPPQGRGEPRAFF	TRBV3-1/TRBV3-2	TRBJ1-1	.	.
TGTGCCACCAGTGACCGCGGACAGGTTCAAGATACGCAGTATTTT	CATSDRGQVQDTQYF	TRBV24-1	TRBJ2-3	TRBD1	.
TGTGCCTGGAAACCCGGGTTTGTGAGTTATGGCTACACCTTC	CAWKPGFVSYGYTF	TRBV30	TRBJ1-2	.	.
TGTGCCAGCAGCCAAGAAGGGAGGAGGGTTCCTGAAGCTTTCTTT	CASSQEGRRVPEAFF	TRBV14	TRBJ1-1	.	.
TGTGCCAGCAGCCGGGACAGGGGAACGACTGAAGCTTTCTTT	CASSRDRGTTEAFF	TRBV7-2	TRBJ1-1	TRBD1	once